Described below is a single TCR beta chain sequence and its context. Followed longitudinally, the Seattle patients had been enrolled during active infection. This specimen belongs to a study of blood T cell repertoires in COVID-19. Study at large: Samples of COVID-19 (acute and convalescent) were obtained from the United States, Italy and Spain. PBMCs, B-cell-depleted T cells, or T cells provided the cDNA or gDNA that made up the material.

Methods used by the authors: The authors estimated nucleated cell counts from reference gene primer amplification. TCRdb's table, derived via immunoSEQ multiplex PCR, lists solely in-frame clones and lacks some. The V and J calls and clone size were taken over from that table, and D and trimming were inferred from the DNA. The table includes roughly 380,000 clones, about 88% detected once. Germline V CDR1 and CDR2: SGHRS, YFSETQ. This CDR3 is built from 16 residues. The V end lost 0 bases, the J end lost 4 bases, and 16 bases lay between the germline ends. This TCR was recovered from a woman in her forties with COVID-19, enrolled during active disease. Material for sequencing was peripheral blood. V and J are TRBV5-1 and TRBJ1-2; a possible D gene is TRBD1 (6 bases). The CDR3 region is CASSLADHGGAYGYTF. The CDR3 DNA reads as TGCGCCAGCAGCTTGGCAGACCACGGGGGGGCCTATGGCTACACCTTC. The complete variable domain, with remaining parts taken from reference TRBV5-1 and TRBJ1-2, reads KAGVTQTPRYLIKTRGQQVTLSCSPISGHRSVSWYQQTPGQGLQFLFEYFSETQRNKGNFPGRFSGRQFSNSRSEMNVSTLELGDSALYLCASSLADHGGAYGYTFGSGTRLTVV.